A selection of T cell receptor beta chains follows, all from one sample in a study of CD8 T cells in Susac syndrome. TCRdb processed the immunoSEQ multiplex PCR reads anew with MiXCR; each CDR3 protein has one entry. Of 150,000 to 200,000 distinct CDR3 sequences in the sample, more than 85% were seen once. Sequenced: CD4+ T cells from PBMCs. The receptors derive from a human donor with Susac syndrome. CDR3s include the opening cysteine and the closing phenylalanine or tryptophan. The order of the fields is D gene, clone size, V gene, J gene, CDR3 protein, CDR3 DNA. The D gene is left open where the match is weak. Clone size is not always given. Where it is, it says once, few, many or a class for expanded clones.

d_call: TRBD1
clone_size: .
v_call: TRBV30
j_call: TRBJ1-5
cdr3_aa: CAWSVPGQGIRSQPQHF
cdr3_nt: TGTGCCTGGAGTGTACCGGGACAGGGGATCAGGAGTCAGCCCCAGCATTTT

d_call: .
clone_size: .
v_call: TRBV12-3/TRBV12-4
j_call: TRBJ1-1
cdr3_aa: CATAKHTEAFF
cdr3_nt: TGTGCCACCGCCAAACACACTGAAGCTTTCTTT

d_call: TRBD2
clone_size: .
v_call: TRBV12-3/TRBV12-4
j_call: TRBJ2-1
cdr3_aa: CASSRTSGSHEQFF
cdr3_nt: TGTGCCAGCAGTCGGACTAGCGGGAGCCATGAGCAGTTCTTC

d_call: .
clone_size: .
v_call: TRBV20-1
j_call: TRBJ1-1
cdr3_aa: CSASDTEAFF
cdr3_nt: TGCAGTGCTAGTGACACTGAAGCTTTCTTT

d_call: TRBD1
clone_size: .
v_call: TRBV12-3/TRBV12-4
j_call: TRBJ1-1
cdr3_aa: CASSLGQGSTEAFF
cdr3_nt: TGTGCCAGCAGTTTGGGACAGGGATCCACTGAAGCTTTCTTT

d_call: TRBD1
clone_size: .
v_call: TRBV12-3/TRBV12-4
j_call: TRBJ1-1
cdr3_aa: CASNLQGTTEAFF
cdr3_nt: TGTGCCAGCAACCTACAGGGGACCACTGAAGCTTTCTTT

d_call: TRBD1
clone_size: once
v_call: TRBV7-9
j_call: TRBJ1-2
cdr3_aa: CASSLWTGGLYGYTF
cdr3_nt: TGTGCCAGCAGCTTGTGGACAGGGGGTTTGTATGGCTACACCTTC

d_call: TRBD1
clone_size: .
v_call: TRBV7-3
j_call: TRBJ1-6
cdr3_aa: CASSLKATGYSPLHF
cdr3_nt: TGTGCCAGCAGCTTAAAGGCGACAGGGTATTCACCCCTCCACTTT

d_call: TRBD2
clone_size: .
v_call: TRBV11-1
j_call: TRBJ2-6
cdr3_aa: CASSRPIAGAHQKNSGANVLTF
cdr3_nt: TGTGCCAGCAGCCGTCCGATAGCGGGAGCGCATCAAAAAAACTCTGGGGCCAACGTCCTGACTTTC

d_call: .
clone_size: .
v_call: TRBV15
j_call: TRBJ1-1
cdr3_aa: CATSRGVGTEAFF
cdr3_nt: TGTGCCACCAGCAGAGGGGTCGGAACTGAAGCTTTCTTT

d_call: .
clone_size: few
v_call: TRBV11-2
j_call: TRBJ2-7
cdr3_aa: CASSSSAYEQYF
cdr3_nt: TGTGCCAGCAGCTCGTCGGCGTACGAGCAGTACTTC

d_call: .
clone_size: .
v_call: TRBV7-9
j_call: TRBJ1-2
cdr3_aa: CASTSLRLNYGYTF
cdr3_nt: TGTGCCAGCACCTCTCTGAGGCTTAACTATGGCTACACCTTC

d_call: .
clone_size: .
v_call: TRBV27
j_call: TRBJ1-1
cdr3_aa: CASSFLGQRSTEAFF
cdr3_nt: TGTGCCAGCAGTTTTTTAGGGCAGCGGTCCACTGAAGCTTTCTTT

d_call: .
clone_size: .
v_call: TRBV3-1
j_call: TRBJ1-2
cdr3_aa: CASSQVPGQSSGYTF
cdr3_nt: TGTGCCAGCAGCCAAGTTCCGGGCCAATCAAGTGGCTACACCTTC

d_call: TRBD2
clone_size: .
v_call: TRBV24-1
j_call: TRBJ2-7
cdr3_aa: CATSDSGTSEIYEQYF
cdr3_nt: TGTGCCACCAGTGACTCCGGGACTAGCGAGATCTACGAGCAGTACTTC

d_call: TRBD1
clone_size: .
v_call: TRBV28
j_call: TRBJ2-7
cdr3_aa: CASSTWDRVSEQYF
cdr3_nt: TGTGCCAGCAGTACATGGGACAGGGTGTCCGAGCAGTACTTC

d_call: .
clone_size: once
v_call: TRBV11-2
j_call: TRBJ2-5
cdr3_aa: CATSGQIQETQYF
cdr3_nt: TGTGCCACCTCTGGACAGATCCAAGAGACCCAGTACTTC

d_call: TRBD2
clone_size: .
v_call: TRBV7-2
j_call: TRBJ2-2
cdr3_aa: CASSLAGGGYTGELFF
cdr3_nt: TGTGCCAGCAGCTTAGCGGGCGGGGGGTACACCGGGGAGCTGTTTTTT

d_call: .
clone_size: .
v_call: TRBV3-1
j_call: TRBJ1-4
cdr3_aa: CASSQARAATNEKLFF
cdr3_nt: TGTGCCAGCAGCCAAGCCCGGGCCGCAACTAATGAAAAACTGTTTTTT

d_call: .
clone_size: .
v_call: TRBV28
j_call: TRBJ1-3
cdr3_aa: CASSDSAPSGNTIYF
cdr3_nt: TGTGCCAGCAGTGACAGCGCACCCTCTGGAAACACCATATATTTT

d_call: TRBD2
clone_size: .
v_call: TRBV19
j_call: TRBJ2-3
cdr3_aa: CASSRWGLASDTQYF
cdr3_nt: TGTGCCAGTAGTAGGTGGGGACTAGCATCAGATACGCAGTATTTT

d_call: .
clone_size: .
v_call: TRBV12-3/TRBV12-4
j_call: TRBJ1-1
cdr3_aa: CASRVGVGTEAFF
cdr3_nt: TGTGCCAGCAGAGTAGGGGTAGGGACTGAAGCTTTCTTT

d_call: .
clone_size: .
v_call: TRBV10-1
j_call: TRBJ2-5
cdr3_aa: CASSEKVATTQYF
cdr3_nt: TGCGCCAGCAGCGAGAAGGTAGCAACGACCCAGTACTTC

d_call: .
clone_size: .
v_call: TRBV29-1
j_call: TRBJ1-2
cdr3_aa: CSVVEGGYGYTF
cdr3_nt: TGCAGCGTTGTGGAAGGGGGCTATGGCTACACCTTC

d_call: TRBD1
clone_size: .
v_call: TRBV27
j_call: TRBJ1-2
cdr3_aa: CASSLTGTGRTRYTF
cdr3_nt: TGTGCCAGCAGTTTAACCGGGACAGGACGAACTCGCTACACCTTC

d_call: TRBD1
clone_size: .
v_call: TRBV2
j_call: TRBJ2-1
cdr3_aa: CASSKPGQGYNEQFF
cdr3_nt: TGTGCCAGCAGTAAGCCGGGACAGGGGTACAATGAGCAGTTCTTC

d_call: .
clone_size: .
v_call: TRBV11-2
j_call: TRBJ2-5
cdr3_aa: CASSLRIASGTQYF
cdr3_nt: TGTGCCAGCAGCTTGAGGATAGCGTCAGGGACCCAGTACTTC

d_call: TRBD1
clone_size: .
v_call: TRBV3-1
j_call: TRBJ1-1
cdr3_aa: CASSPERQGAPEAFF
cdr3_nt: TGTGCCAGCAGCCCCGAAAGACAGGGGGCGCCTGAAGCTTTCTTT

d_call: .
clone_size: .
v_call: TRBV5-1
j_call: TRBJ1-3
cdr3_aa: CASSLGSDSGNTIYF
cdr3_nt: TGCGCCAGCAGCTTGGGGTCTGACTCTGGAAACACCATATATTTT

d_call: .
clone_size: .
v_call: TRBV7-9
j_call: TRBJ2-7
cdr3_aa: CASSSAAGATSYEQYF
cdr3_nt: TGTGCCAGCAGCTCCGCCGCCGGGGCAACCTCCTACGAGCAGTACTTC

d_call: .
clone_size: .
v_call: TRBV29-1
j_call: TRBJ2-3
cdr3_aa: CSVEDGSDTQYF
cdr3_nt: TGCAGCGTTGAGGACGGCTCAGATACGCAGTATTTT

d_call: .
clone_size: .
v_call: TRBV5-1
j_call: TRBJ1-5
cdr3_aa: CASSVGPPIGNQPQHF
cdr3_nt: TGCGCCAGCAGCGTCGGGCCACCTATTGGGAATCAGCCCCAGCATTTT

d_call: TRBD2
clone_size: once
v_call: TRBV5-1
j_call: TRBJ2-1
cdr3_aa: CASSPYSGGYNEQFF
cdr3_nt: TGCGCCAGCAGCCCTTATAGCGGGGGCTACAATGAGCAGTTCTTC

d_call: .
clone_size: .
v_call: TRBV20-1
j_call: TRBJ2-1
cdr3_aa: CSASISGQSRNEQFF
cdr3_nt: TGCAGTGCTAGTATTAGCGGCCAGTCTAGGAATGAGCAGTTCTTC

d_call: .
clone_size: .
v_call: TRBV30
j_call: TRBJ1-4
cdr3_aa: CAWSIRGATNEKLFF
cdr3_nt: TGTGCCTGGAGTATTAGGGGGGCGACTAATGAAAAACTGTTTTTT

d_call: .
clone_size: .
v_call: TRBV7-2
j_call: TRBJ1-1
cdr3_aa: CASSPVTLRSNTEAFF
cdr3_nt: TGTGCCAGCAGCCCGGTGACCCTAAGGAGTAACACTGAAGCTTTCTTT

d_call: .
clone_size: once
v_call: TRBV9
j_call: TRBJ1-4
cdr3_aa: CASSVGVGAADEKLFF
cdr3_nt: TGTGCCAGCAGCGTAGGTGTGGGGGCAGCAGATGAAAAACTGTTTTTT

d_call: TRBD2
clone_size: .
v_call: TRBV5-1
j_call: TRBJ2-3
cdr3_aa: CASSLAQGLAGGSDTQYF
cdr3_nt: TGCGCCAGCAGCTTGGCCCAAGGACTAGCGGGGGGCTCAGATACGCAGTATTTT

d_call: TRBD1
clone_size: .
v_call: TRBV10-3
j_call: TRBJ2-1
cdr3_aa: CAISAPDRVQDEQFF
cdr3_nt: TGTGCCATCAGTGCACCGGACAGGGTACAAGATGAGCAGTTCTTC

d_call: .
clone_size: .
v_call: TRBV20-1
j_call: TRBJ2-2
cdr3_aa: CSARSPQGNGELFF
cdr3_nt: TGCAGTGCTAGAAGCCCACAGGGTAACGGGGAGCTGTTTTTT

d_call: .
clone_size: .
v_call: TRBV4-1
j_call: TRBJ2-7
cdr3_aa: CASSQDLGAGVGYEQYF
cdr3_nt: TGCGCCAGCAGCCAAGATCTGGGAGCAGGGGTCGGCTACGAGCAGTACTTC

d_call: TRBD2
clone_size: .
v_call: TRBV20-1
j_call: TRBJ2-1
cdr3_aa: CSANGLAGGSSYNEQFF
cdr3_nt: TGCAGTGCTAATGGACTAGCGGGAGGGAGCTCCTACAATGAGCAGTTCTTC

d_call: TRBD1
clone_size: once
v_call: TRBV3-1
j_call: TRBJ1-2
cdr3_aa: CASSQEDRPGGYTF
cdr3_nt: TGTGCCAGCAGCCAAGAGGACAGGCCGGGCGGCTACACCTTC

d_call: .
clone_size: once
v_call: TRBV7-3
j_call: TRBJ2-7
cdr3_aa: CASSPGPYNEQYF
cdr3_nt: TGTGCCAGCAGCCCTGGGCCATACAACGAGCAGTACTTC

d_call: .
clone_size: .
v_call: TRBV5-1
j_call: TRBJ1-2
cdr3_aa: CASQPDGHYGYTF
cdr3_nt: TGCGCCAGTCAACCCGACGGGCACTATGGCTACACCTTC

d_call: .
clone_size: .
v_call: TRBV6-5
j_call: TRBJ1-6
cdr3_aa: CASSYRAESSYNSPLHF
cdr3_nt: TGTGCCAGCAGTTACCGGGCGGAGAGCTCCTATAATTCACCCCTCCACTTT

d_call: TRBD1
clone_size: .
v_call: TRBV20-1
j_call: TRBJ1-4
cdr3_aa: CSAVRTGPATNEKLFF
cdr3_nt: TGCAGTGCTGTAAGGACAGGGCCTGCAACTAATGAAAAACTGTTTTTT

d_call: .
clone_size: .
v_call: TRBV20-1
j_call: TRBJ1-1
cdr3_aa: CSARDTFRWDTEAFF
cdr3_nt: TGCAGTGCTAGAGATACCTTCCGGTGGGACACTGAAGCTTTCTTT